This T cell receptor (beta chain) was recorded in a study of blood T cell repertoires in COVID-19 (TCRdb year 2020). About the investigation overall: Samples from collaborators originated in the United States, Italy and Spain and spanned both the acute and convalescent phases of COVID-19. Samples came from the ongoing ImmuneRACE study (first 160 participants) plus 1,254 subjects from 6 global collaborators. The repertoires were released in a freely available public database meant as a resource for research on the immune response to SARS-CoV-2. The material from the prospective study consisted of cDNA or gDNA derived from T cells, B-cell-depleted T cells, or PBMCs. Nearly every sample came with metadata listing a de-identified subject ID, COVID-19 status, age in years and sex. HLA class I and class II types, where available, came from metadata supplied by the sample provider rather than from assay-based typing. Deeply sampled blood TCRbeta repertoires from subjects exposed to, actively infected with, or recovered from COVID-19 were included in the dataset. General conclusions and limits of the study: The amount of clinical and demographic metadata varied by source and participant and was provided uncurated.

The immunoSEQ Assay, a bias-controlled multiplex PCR, was used to amplify TCRbeta CDR3 regions from genomic DNA. As for the original processing: The number of nucleated cells in each sample was estimated from the amplification of reference gene primers within the assay. To quantify the absolute abundance of each unique TCRbeta CDR3 rearrangement, sequence reads were collapsed and filtered. For each sample, productive Simpson clonality was calculated by taking the square root of Simpson's diversity index across productive rearrangements. TCRdb obtained this table from immuneACCESS and retained in-frame rearrangements with V and J assigned. These tables miss some clones; where compared with another copy, unresolved V genes account for less than half of the shortfall, and the remainder is unexplained. That table supplies the V and J calls and clone size; D and trimming were determined from the DNA. The sample contains 180,000 or so clones, about 83% of them found a single time. Jointly, the top ten make up 5% to 7% of the sample.

Trimming removed 5 bases from V and 4 bases from J, leaving 18 bases between the germline ends. CDR1 and CDR2 are drawn from the germline V gene (reference sequence): LNHNV, YYDKDF. Including the terminal cysteine and phenylalanine, the CDR3 comprises 16 residues. Of the read, only the CDR3 DNA is kept; its 48 bases are in frame from base 1. Concerning this clone itself: Its antigen has not been determined. Nothing much larger sits one base from this clone, and base qualities are not available.

Participants in the prospective study were aged roughly 18 to 90 years, lived in about two dozen United States geographic areas, and enrolled through a virtual design. To assign participants to cohorts, the prospective study relied on clinical history that participants themselves reported in a screening survey and a study questionnaire. Mobile phlebotomists in the prospective study collected whole blood, serum and a nasopharyngeal or oropharyngeal swab from every participant. Over a roughly 2-month period, participants in the prospective study had the option of providing additional blood draws and questionnaires. Before DNA extraction, blood samples from the prospective study were shipped at room temperature or frozen.

Here the chain combines TRBV15 and TRBJ2-1; tentative D gene TRBD2, with 6 bases matching. This clonotype originated in a middle-aged man with acute COVID-19. Specimen: PBMCs or T cells enriched from blood (not recorded which). The DNA sequence follows: TGTGCCACCAGCCCCCCCCGGCGGGGAGGTTACAATGAGCAGTTCTTC. This gives the protein CATSPPRRGGYNEQFF.